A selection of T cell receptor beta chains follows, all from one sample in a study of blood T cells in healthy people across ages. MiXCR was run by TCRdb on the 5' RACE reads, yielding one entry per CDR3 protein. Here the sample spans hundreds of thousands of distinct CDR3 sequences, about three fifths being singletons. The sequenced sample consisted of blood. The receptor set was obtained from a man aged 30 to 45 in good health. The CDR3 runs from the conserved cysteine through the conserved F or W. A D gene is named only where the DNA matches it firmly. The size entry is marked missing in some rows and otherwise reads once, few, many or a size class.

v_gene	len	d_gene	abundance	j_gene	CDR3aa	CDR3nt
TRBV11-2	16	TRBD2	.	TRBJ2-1	CASSLAWLAGYNEQFF	TGTGCCAGCAGCTTAGCCTGGCTAGCGGGTTACAATGAGCAGTTCTTC
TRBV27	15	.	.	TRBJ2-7	CASALEQTGGGEQYF	TGTGCCAGCGCCCTCGAGCAGACAGGAGGCGGGGAGCAGTACTTC
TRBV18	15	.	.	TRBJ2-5	CASSERTNFYNEQYF	TGTGCCAGCTCAGAGCGGACCAATTTCTACAATGAGCAGTACTTC
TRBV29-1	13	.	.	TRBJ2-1	CSVAQGGLESQFF	TGCAGCGTTGCGCAGGGAGGCCTTGAATCTCAGTTCTTC
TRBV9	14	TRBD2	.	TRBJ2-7	CASNAGGWNYEQYF	TGTGCCAGCAATGCGGGAGGTTGGAATTACGAGCAGTACTTC
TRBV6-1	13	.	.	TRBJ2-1	CASCRTFRNEQFF	TGTGCCAGCTGTAGGACCTTTCGCAATGAGCAGTTCTTC
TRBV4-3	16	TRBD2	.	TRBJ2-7	CASSPHTSGKTDEQYF	TGCGCCAGCAGCCCCCATACTAGCGGGAAAACCGACGAGCAGTACTTC
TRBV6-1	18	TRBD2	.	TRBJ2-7	CASRRTVRRWTSDYEQYF	TGTGCCAGCAGGAGGACAGTCCGTCGTTGGACTAGCGACTACGAGCAGTACTTC
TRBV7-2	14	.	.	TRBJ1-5	CASSLKAGDQPQHF	TGTGCCAGCAGCCTCAAGGCGGGCGATCAGCCCCAGCATTTT
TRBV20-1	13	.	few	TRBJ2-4	CSVGSIAKNIQYF	TGCAGTGTGGGATCCATAGCCAAAAACATTCAGTACTTC
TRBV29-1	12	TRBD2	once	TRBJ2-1	CSVPRLANEQFF	TGCAGCGTACCCCGACTAGCAAATGAGCAGTTCTTC
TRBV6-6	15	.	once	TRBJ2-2	CASSYSRGGTGELFF	TGTGCCAGCAGTTACTCGAGGGGGGGAACCGGGGAGCTGTTTTTT
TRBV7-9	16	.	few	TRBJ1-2	CASSSGGLRGGYGYTF	TGTGCCAGCAGCTCCGGAGGGCTTCGTGGTGGCTATGGCTACACCTTC
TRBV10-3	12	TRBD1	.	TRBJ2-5	CAIKGQGVAQYF	TGTGCCATCAAGGGACAGGGCGTGGCCCAGTACTTC
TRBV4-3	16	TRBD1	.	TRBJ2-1	CASSQGGTGLYNEQFF	TGCGCCAGCAGCCAAGGTGGGACAGGCCTCTACAATGAGCAGTTCTTC
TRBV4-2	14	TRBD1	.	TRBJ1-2	CASSPAAQGDGYTF	TGTGCCAGCAGCCCAGCTGCACAGGGGGATGGCTACACCTTC
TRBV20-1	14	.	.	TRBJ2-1	CSASILNANNEQFF	TGCAGTGCTAGTATACTAAATGCTAACAATGAGCAGTTCTTC
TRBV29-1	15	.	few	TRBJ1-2	CSVEDPLTVFYGYTF	TGCAGCGTTGAAGATCCATTGACAGTTTTCTATGGCTACACCTTC
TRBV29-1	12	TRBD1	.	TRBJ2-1	CSVQGATNEQFF	TGCAGCGTACAGGGGGCAACCAATGAGCAGTTCTTC
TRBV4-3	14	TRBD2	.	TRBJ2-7	CASSHGTSDYEQYF	TGCGCCAGCAGCCATGGGACTAGCGATTACGAGCAGTACTTC
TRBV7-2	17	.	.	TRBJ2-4	CASSFRVGPLAKNIQYF	TGTGCCAGCAGCTTCCGGGTCGGCCCACTAGCCAAAAACATTCAGTACTTC
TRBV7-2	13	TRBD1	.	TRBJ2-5	CASSLGQGQTQYF	TGTGCCAGCAGCTTAGGACAGGGCCAGACCCAGTACTTC
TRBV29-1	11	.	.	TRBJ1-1	CSVAPQREAFF	TGCAGCGTTGCGCCCCAACGTGAAGCTTTCTTT
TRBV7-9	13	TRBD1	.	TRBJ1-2	CASGDRVNCGYTF	TGTGCCAGCGGGGACAGGGTTAACTGTGGCTACACCTTC
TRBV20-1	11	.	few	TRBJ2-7	CSGLQGNEQYF	TGCAGTGGGTTACAGGGTAACGAGCAGTACTTC
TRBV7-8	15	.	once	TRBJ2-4	CASSLRGFDLGEQYF	TGTGCCAGCAGCTTACGGGGCTTTGACTTAGGGGAGCAGTACTTC
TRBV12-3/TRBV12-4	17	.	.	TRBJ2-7	CASSLVRGINSLYEQYF	TGTGCCAGCAGTTTAGTTCGGGGGATCAACTCCCTCTACGAGCAGTACTTC
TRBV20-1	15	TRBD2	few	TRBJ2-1	CSASPTSGNLNEQFF	TGCAGTGCTAGCCCGACTAGCGGGAATCTTAATGAGCAGTTCTTC
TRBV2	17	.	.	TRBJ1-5	CASSDEGFPYSNQPQHF	TGTGCCAGCAGTGACGAGGGTTTCCCTTATAGCAATCAGCCCCAGCATTTT
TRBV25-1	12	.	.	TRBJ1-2	CASSDQRGGYTF	TGTGCCAGCAGTGATCAGCGGGGCGGCTACACCTTC
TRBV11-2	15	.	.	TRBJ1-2	CASSLEGSRYYGYTF	TGTGCCAGCAGCTTAGAAGGCTCTCGCTACTATGGCTACACCTTC